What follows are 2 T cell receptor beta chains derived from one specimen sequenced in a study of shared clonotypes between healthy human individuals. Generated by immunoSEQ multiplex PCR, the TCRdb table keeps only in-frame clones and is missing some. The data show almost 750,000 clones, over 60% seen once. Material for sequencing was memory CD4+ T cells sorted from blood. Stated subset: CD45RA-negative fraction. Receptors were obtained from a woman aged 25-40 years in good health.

The CDR3 region has the DNA TGCGCCAGCAGGGTGACAGGGAACACTGAAGCTTTCTTT. As protein: CASRVTGNTEAFF. V gene TRBV10-2 combines with J gene TRBJ1-1; TRBD1 might be the D (6 bases). CDR1 and CDR2 (germline): WSHSY, SAAADI. The CDR3 runs 13 residues. V was trimmed by 6 bases and J by 1 base, leaving 9 bases between them.

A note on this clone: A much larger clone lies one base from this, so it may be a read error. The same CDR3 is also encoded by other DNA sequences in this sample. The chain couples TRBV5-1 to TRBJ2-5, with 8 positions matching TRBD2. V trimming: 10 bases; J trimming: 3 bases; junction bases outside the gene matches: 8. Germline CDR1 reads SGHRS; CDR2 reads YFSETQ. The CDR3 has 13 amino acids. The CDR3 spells CAFLGLAKETQYF. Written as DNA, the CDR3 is TGCGCCTTCTTAGGACTAGCCAAAGAGACCCAGTACTTC. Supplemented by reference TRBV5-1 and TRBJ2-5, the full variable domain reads KAGVTQTPRYLIKTRGQQVTLSCSPISGHRSVSWYQQTPGQGLQFLFEYFSETQRNKGNFPGRFSGRQFSNSRSEMNVSTLELGDSALYLCAFLGLAKETQYFGPGTRLLVL.